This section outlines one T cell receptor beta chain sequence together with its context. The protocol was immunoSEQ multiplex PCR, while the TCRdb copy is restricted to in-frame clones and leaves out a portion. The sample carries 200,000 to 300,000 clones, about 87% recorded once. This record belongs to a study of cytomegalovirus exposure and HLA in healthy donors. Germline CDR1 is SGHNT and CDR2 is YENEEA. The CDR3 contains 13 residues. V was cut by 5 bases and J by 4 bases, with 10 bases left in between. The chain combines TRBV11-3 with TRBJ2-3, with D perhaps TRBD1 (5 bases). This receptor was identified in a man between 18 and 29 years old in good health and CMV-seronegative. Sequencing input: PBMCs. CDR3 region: CASSLRAADTQYF. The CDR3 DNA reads TGTGCCAGCAGCCTCAGGGCGGCAGATACGCAGTATTTT.